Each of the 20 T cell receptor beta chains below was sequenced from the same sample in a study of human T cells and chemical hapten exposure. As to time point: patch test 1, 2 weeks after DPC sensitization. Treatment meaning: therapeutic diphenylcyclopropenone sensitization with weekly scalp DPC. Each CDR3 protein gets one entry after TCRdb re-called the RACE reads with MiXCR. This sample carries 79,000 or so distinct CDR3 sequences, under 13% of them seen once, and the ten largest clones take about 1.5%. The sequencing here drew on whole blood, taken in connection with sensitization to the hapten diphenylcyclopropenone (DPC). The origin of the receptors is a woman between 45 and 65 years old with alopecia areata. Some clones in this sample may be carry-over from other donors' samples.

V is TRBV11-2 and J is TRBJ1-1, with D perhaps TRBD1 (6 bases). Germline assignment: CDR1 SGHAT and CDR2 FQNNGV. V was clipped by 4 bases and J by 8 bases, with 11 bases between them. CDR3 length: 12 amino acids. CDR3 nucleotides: TGTGCCAGCAGCTGGGGGCGGTTAGAAGCTTTCTTT. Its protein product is CASSWGRLEAFF.

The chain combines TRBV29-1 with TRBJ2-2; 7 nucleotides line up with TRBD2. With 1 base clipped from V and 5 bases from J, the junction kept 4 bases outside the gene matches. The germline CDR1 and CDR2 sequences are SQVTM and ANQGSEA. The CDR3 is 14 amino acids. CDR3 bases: TGCAGCGTTGAAGGAGGCGGGGGTACCGGGGAGCTGTTTTTT. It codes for CSVEGGGGTGELFF.

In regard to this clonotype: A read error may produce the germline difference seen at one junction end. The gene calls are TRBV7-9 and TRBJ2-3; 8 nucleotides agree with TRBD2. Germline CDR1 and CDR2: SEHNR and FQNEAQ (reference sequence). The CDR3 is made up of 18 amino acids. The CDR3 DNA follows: TGTGCCTGCAGCTTAGGAGAAGGCGGGAGGTTTTTAACAGATACGCAGTATTTT. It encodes CACSLGEGGRFLTDTQYF.

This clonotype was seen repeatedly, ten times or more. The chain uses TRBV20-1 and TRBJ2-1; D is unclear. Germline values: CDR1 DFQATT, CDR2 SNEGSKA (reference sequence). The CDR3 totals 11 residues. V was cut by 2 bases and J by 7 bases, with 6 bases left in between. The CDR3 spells CSARIRNEQFF. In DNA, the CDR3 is TGCAGTGCTAGAATTAGAAATGAGCAGTTCTTC.

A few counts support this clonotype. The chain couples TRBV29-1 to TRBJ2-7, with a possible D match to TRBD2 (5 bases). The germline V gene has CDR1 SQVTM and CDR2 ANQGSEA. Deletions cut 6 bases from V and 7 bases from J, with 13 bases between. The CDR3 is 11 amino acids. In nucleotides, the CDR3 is TGCAGCGTCAACCTGCCGGGAGAGCAGTACTTC. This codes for CSVNLPGEQYF.

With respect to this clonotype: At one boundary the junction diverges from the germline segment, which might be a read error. The CDR3 loop reads CDWTPSRDPPLHF. CDR3 nucleotide sequence: TGTGACTGGACACCCTCACGAGACCCACCCCTCCACTTT. The gene calls are TRBV30 and TRBJ1-6; tentatively, D is TRBD1 (5 bases). Germline V CDR1 and CDR2: GTSNPN, SVGIG (reference sequence). CDR3 length: 13 residues.

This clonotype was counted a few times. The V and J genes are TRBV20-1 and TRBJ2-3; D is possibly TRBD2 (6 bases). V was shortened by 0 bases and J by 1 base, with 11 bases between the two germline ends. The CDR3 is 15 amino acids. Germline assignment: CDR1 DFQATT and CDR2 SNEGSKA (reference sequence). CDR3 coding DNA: TGCAGTGCTAGAGATGTGGCTAGCGGCACAGATACGCAGTATTTT. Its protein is CSARDVASGTDTQYF.

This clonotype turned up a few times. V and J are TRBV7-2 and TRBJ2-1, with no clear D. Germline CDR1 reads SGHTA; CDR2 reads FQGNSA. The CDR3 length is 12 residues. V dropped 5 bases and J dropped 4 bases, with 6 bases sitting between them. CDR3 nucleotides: TGTGCCAGCAGCCTCCTTTACAATGAGCAGTTCTTC. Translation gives CASSLLYNEQFF.

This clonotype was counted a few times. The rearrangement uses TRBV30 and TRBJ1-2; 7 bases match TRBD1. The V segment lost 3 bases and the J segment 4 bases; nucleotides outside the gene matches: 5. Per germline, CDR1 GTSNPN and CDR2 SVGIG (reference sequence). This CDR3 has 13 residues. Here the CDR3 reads CAWRAGTVYGYTF. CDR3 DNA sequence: TGTGCCTGGAGGGCAGGGACAGTCTATGGCTACACCTTC.

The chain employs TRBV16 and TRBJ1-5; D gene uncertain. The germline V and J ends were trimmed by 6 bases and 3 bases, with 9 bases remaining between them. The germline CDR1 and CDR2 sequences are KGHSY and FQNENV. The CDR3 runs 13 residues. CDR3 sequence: CASSRRHNQPQHF. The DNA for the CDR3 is TGTGCCAGCAGTCGACGCCACAATCAGCCCCAGCATTTT.

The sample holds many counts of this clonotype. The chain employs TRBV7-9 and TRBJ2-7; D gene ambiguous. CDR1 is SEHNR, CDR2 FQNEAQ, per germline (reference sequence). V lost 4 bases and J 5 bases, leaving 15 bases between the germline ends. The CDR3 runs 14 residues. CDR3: CASSWVTSTHEQYF. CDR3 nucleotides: TGTGCCAGCAGCTGGGTTACCTCGACGCACGAGCAGTACTTC.

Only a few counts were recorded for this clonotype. CDR3 amino acids: CASSSTGGSGELFF. DNA of the CDR3: TGTGCCAGCAGCTCCACAGGGGGCAGCGGGGAGCTGTTTTTT. V usage is TRBV7-3 and J usage is TRBJ2-2; 9 bases are a match to TRBD1. CDR3 length equals 14 residues. CDR1 is SGHTA and CDR2 is FQGTGA in the germline V gene. The V gene end was trimmed by 4 bases and the J gene end by 7 bases; junction bases not matched to a gene: 4.

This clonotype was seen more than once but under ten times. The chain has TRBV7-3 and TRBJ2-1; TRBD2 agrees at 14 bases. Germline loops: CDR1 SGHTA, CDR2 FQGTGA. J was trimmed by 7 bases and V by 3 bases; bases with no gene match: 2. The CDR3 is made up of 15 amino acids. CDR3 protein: CASSLGLAGVNEQFF. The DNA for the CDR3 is TGTGCCAGCAGCTTGGGACTAGCGGGAGTAAATGAGCAGTTCTTC.

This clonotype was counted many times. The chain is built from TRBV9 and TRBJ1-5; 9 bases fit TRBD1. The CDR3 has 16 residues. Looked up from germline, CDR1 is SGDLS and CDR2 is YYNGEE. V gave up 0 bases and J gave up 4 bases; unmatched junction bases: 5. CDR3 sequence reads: CASSVATGGKNQPQHF. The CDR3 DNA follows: TGTGCCAGCAGCGTAGCTACAGGGGGCAAGAATCAGCCCCAGCATTTT.

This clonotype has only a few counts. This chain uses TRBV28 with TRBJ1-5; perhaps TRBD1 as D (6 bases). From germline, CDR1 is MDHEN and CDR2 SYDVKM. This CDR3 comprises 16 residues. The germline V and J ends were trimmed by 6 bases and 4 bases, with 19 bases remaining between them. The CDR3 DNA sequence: TGTGCCAGCAGCTCCTCCGGGCCAGGGGAAAATCAGCCCCAGCATTTT. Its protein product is CASSSSGPGENQPQHF.

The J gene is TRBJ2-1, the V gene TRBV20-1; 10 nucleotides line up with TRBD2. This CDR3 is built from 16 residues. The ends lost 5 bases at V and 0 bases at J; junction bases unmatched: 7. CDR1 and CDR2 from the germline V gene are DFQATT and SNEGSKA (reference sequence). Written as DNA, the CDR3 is TGCAGTGCTCCCGGGGCTAGCGGGAGCTCCTACAATGAGCAGTTCTTC. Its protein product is CSAPGASGSSYNEQFF.

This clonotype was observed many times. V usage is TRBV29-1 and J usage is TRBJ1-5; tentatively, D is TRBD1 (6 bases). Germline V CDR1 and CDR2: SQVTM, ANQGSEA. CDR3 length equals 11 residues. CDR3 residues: CIGGAQQPQHF. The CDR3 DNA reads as TGCATCGGGGGGGCACAGCAGCCCCAGCATTTT.

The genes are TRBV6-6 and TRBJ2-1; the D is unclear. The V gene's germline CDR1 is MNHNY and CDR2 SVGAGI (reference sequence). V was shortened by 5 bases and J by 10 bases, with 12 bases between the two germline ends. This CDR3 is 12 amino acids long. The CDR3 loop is CASSPPSGEQFF. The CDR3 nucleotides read TGTGCCAGCAGTCCCCCCTCCGGGGAGCAGTTCTTC.

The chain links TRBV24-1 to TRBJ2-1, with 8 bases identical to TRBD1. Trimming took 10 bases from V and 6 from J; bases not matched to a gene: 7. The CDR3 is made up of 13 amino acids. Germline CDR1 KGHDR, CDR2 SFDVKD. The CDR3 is CATRTGSSNEQFF. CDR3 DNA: TGTGCCACGCGGACAGGGAGTAGCAATGAGCAGTTCTTC.

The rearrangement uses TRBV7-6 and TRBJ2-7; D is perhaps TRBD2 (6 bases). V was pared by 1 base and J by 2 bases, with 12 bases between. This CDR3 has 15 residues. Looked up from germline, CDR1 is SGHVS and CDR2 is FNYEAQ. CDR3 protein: CASSLGGVPPYEQYF. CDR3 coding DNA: TGTGCCAGCAGCTTAGGGGGGGTTCCCCCCTACGAGCAGTACTTC.